What follows describes a single TCR beta chain. Other DNA sequences from this sample encode an identical CDR3 as well. Each sample came from a Caucasian adult donor living in Nashville, Tennessee. Replicate sorted-subset PCRs were loaded with around 200 ng DNA, 30,000 to 35,000 T cell genomes. Data came from immunoSEQ multiplex PCR; TCRdb stores just in-frame clones and leaves some out. The table shows about 2.4 million clones, with more than 80% occurring only once. Trimming cost V 0 bases and J 5 bases, with 6 bases left between them. CDR3 length: 13 residues. CDR1 and CDR2 from the germline V gene are SGDLS and YYNGEE. This sample was taken from a study of shared clonotypes between healthy human individuals. Whole-study context: There were three CD4 naive, three CD4 memory, two CD8 naive and one CD8 memory plates per donor.

J is TRBJ2-1 and V is TRBV9; no definite D call. Sequenced sample: naive CD4+ T cells sorted from blood. The sample's subset: CD45RA+ positively selected. The sequence was obtained from a young man in good health. This CDR3 is CASSVVGDNEQFF. The CDR3 nucleotides are TGTGCCAGCAGCGTAGTTGGGGACAATGAGCAGTTCTTC.